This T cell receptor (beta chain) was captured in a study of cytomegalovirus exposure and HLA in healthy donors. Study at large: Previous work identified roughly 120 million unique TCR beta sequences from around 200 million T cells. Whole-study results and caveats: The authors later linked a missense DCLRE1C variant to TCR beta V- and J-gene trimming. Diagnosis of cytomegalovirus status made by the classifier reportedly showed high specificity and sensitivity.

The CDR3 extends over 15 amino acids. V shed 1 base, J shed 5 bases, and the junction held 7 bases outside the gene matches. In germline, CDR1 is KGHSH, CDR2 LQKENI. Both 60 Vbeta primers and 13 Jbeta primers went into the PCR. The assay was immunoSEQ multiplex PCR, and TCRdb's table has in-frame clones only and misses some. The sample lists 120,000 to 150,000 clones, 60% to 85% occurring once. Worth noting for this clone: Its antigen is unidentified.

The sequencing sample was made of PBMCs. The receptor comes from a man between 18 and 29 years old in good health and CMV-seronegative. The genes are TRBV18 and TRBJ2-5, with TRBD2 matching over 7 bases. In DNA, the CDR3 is TGTGCCAGCTCACCACTGGCGGGGGAGGCGGAGACCCAGTACTTC. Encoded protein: CASSPLAGEAETQYF.